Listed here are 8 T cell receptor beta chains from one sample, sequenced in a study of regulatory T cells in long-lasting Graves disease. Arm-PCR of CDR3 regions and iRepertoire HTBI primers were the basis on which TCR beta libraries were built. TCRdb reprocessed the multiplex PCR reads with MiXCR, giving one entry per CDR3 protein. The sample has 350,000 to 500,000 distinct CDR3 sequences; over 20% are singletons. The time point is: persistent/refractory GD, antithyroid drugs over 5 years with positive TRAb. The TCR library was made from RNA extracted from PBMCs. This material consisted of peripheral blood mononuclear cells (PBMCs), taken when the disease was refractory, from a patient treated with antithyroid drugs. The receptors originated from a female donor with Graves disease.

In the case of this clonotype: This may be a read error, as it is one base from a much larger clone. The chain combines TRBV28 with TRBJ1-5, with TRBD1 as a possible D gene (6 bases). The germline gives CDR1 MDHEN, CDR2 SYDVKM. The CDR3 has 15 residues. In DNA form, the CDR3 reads TGTACCAGCAGTGGCGTTGGACAGACAGAGCAGCCCCAGCATTTT. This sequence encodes CTSSGVGQTEQPQHF.

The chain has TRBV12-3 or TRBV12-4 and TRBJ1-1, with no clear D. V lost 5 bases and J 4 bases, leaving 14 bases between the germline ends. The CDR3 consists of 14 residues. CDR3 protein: CASSVGRLSTEAFF. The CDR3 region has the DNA TGTGCCAGCAGTGTGGGGAGGCTTAGCACTGAAGCTTTCTTT.

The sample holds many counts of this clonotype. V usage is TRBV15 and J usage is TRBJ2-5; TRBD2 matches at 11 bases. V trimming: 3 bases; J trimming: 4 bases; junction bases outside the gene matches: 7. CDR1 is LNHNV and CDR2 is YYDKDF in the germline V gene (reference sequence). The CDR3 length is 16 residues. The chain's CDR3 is CATSRELAGVGETQYF. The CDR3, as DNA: TGTGCCACCAGCAGGGAACTAGCGGGAGTGGGAGAGACCCAGTACTTC.

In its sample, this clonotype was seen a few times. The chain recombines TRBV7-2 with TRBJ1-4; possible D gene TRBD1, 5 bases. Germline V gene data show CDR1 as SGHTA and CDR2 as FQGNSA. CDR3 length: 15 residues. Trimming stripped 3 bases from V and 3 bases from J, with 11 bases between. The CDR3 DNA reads TGTGCCAGCAGCTTCGGCGGAGGGGCTAATGAAAAACTGTTTTTT. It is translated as CASSFGGGANEKLFF.

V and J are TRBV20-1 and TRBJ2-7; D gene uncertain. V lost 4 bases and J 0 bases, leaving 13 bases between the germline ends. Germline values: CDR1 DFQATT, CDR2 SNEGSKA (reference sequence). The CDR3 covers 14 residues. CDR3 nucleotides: TGCAGTGCTAACCCCCCCTCGAGCTCCTACGAGCAGTACTTC. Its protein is CSANPPSSSYEQYF.

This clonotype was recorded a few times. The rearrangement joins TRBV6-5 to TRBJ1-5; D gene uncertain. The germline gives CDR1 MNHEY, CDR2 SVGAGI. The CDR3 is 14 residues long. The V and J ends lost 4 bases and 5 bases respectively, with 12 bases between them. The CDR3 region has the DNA TGTGCCAGCAGTTCCAGCCAGGCCTATCAGCCCCAGCATTTT. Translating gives CASSSSQAYQPQHF.

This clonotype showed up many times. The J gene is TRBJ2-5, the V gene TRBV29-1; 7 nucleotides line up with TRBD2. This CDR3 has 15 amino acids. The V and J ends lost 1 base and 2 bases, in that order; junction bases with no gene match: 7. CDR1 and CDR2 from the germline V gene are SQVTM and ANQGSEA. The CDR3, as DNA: TGCAGCGTTGAAGTGCGGGAGACACCTCAAGAGACCCAGTACTTC. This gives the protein CSVEVRETPQETQYF. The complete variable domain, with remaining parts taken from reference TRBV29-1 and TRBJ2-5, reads SAVISQKPSRDICQRGTSLTIQCQVDSQVTMMFWYRQQPGQSLTLIATANQGSEATYESGFVIDKFPISRPNLTFSTLTVSNMSPEDSSIYLCSVEVRETPQETQYFGPGTRLLVL.

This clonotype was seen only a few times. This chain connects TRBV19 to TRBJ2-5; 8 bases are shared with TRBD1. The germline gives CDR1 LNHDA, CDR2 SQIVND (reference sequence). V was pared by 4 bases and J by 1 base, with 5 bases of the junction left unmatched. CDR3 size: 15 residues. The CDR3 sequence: CASSNWQGAQETQYF. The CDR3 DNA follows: TGTGCCAGTAGTAACTGGCAGGGGGCCCAAGAGACCCAGTACTTC.